The following is a T cell receptor beta chain sequence with its context. The entry originates in a study of human T cells and chemical hapten exposure. About the research overall: Small pooled library volume differences chiefly drove per-sample TCR yield variation.

Described time point: patch test 1, 2 weeks after DPC sensitization. The treatment was: therapeutic diphenylcyclopropenone sensitization with weekly scalp DPC. Blood sampling preceded each patch test application. Each donor was an alopecia patient between 18 and 70 years of age who qualified for DPC. Germline CDR1 is MNHEY and CDR2 is SMNVEV (reference sequence). The CDR3 length is 15 residues. V was cut by 4 bases and J by 0 bases, with 13 bases left in between. Authors' methods: Sample TCR totals centred on a median of approximately 96,000, ranging about 20,000 to 700,000. One entry per CDR3 protein, called by TCRdb with MiXCR from the RACE reads. The V and J calls reflect TCRdb's pipeline rather than the authors' work. The sample records some 190,000 distinct CDR3 sequences, approximately 20% being singletons.

Sequencing used whole blood, obtained in connection with sensitization to the hapten diphenylcyclopropenone (DPC). V usage is TRBV27 and J usage is TRBJ2-7, with no clear D. The sequence was collected from a woman aged 50 to 60 with alopecia areata. Some clones in this sample may be carry-over from other donors' samples. The CDR3 here is CASSSWSPSSYEQYF. CDR3 DNA: TGTGCCAGCAGTTCGTGGAGTCCTAGCTCCTACGAGCAGTACTTC.